Below, 10 T cell receptor beta chains from the same sample are listed, as sequenced in a study of patients and donors after allogeneic stem cell transplantation. One entry per CDR3 protein, called by TCRdb with MiXCR from the RT-PCR reads. The data hold approximately 200,000 distinct CDR3 sequences, with roughly two fifths observed a single time. The sequencing sample was made of blood, either unsorted or a sorted T cell fraction (not recorded which). Receptors originate from a human donor who was either an allogeneic HSCT recipient or a stem cell or donor lymphocyte infusion donor (not recorded which). It is not recorded whose cells these are; they may come from a transplant donor.

The chain is built from TRBV12-3 or TRBV12-4 and TRBJ1-1; weak D call: TRBD1 (6 bases). The ends were cut back, 5 bases at V and 2 bases at J, with 12 bases in the middle. The CDR3 contains 14 residues. This CDR3 is CASSPQGFNTEAFF. CDR3 DNA: TGTGCCAGCAGTCCCCAGGGGTTTAACACTGAAGCTTTCTTT.

Concerning this clonotype itself: The CDR3 does not close with the conserved phenylalanine or tryptophan, likely indicating a read error. V is TRBV6-5 and J is TRBJ2-3; unclear D gene. The CDR3 spans 14 residues. CDR1 is MNHEY and CDR2 is SVGAGI in the germline V gene. Trimming took off 6 bases at V and 2 bases at J, with 12 bases between the two ends. The CDR3 loop is CASSPHGDTDTQYS. CDR3 in DNA: TGTGCCAGCAGCCCCCACGGCGACACAGATACGCAGTATTCT.

This clonotype has a handful of counts. The rearrangement links TRBV28 to TRBJ1-5; 11 nucleotides line up with TRBD1. Germline V CDR1 and CDR2: MDHEN, SYDVKM. The CDR3 extends over 14 amino acids. V gave up 8 bases and J gave up 7 bases; unmatched junction bases: 7. The CDR3 nucleotides read TGTGCCAGCGGAGGACAGGGGGCGAGACAGCCCCAGCATTTT. Translation: CASGGQGARQPQHF.

The chain combines TRBV20-1 with TRBJ2-1; D is unresolved. The CDR3 totals 15 residues. The V gene lost 3 bases and the J gene lost 4 bases, with 16 bases spanning the gap. Germline V gene lookup returns CDR1 DFQATT and CDR2 SNEGSKA (reference sequence). The CDR3 region has the DNA TGCAGTGCTAGGCTACGTCTCTTCCCATACAATGAGCAGTTCTTC. This codes for CSARLRLFPYNEQFF.

The V and J genes are TRBV20-1 and TRBJ2-3, with a weak D call TRBD2 (5 bases). CDR1 and CDR2 from the germline V gene are DFQATT and SNEGSKA (reference sequence). The V end lost 2 bases, the J end lost 0 bases, and 9 bases lay between the germline ends. CDR3 length: 14 amino acids. The chain's CDR3 is CSARLRTSTDTQYF. The DNA for the CDR3 is TGCAGTGCTAGACTGAGGACTAGCACAGATACGCAGTATTTT.

The V call is TRBV4-2, the J call TRBJ1-2; tentatively, D is TRBD1 (6 bases). Germline V lookup: CDR1 LGHNA, CDR2 YNFKEQ. Trimming removed 4 bases from V and 5 bases from J, with 17 bases in between. The CDR3 length is 15 residues. The CDR3 DNA reads as TGTGCCAGCAGCCCGGAGGAGACAGGACTTTATGGCTACACCTTC. Protein sequence: CASSPEETGLYGYTF.

The chain couples TRBV12-3 or TRBV12-4 to TRBJ1-2; TRBD1 aligns across 9 bases. The CDR3 covers 16 residues. The J segment lost 6 bases and the V segment lost 1 base, leaving 9 bases of the junction unmatched. CDR3 coding DNA: TGTGCCAGCAGTTTAGGAACCGGGACAGGGATTAATGGCTACACCTTC. It is translated as CASSLGTGTGINGYTF.

This rearrangement joins TRBV15 to TRBJ1-1; the D gene is possibly TRBD1 (6 bases). The germline V and J ends were trimmed by 3 bases and 1 base, with 18 bases remaining between them. The CDR3 spans 17 residues. Per germline, CDR1 LNHNV and CDR2 YYDKDF (reference sequence). The CDR3 coding sequence is TGTGCCACCAGCAGGGCCGCCGACAGACAGGCGAACACTGAAGCTTTCTTT. As protein: CATSRAADRQANTEAFF.

This chain links TRBV29-1 with TRBJ1-3; D not certain. The CDR3 has 13 residues. With 4 bases removed from V and 4 bases from J, the gap between germline ends came to 11 bases. Germline CDR1 and CDR2: SQVTM and ANQGSEA. Written as DNA, the CDR3 is TGCAGCGTTGTTATGGTCTCGGGAAACACCATATATTTT. Its protein product is CSVVMVSGNTIYF.

This clonotype has just a few counts. The V and J genes are TRBV7-8 and TRBJ2-1, with a weak D call TRBD2 (5 bases). CDR1 and CDR2 (germline): SGHVS, FQNEAQ. V dropped 1 base and J dropped 8 bases, with 15 bases sitting between them. The CDR3 has 15 residues. In nucleotides, the CDR3 is TGTGCCAGCAGCTTAGATCTAGCCGCAGGAGATGAGCAGTTCTTC. This sequence encodes CASSLDLAAGDEQFF. The full variable domain, rest sourced from reference TRBV7-8 and TRBJ2-1, is GAGVSQSPRYKVAKRGQDVALRCDPISGHVSLFWYQQALGQGPEFLTYFQNEAQLDKSGLPSDRFFAERPEGSVSTLKIQRTQQEDSAVYLCASSLDLAAGDEQFFGPGTRLTVL.